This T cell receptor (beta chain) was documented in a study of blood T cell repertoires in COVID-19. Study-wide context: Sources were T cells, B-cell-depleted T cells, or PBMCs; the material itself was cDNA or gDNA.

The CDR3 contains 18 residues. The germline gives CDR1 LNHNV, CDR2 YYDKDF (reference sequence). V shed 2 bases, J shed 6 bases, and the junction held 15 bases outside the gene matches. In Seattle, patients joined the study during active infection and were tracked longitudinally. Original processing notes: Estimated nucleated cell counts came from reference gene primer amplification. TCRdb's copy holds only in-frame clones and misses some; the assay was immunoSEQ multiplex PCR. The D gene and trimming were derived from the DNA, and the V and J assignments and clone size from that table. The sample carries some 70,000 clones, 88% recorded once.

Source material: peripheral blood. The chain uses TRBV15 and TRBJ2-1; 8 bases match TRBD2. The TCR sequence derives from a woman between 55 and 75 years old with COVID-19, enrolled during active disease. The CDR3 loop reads CATSRSRVLAGPGNEQFF. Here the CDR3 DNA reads TGTGCCACCAGCAGATCAAGGGTGCTAGCGGGCCCAGGCAATGAGCAGTTCTTC.